This T cell receptor beta chain was captured in a study of shared clonotypes between healthy human individuals. A note on this clone: Its target is not known.

Study results and caveats: Researchers found naive subsets generally carried larger estimated richness than memory subsets.

Generated by immunoSEQ multiplex PCR, the TCRdb table keeps only in-frame clones and is missing some. Of roughly 2.5 million clones in the sample, around 94% are singletons; the top ten hold about 0.13%. Sequences were obtained from naive CD4+ T cells sorted from blood. Subset in this sample: CD45RA+ positively selected. This TCR was recovered from a man aged 18 to 35 in good health.

The DNA for the CDR3 is TGTGCCAGTAGTACAGTTAGCGGGGGGCTTCTAGAGACCCAGTACTTC. Amino acids: CASSTVSGGLLETQYF. The genes are TRBV19 and TRBJ2-5, with 10 bases matching TRBD2. The germline V gene encodes CDR1 LNHDA and CDR2 SQIVND (reference sequence). V gave up 4 bases and J gave up 4 bases; unmatched junction bases: 9. This CDR3 spans 16 amino acids.